This note documents a single T cell receptor (beta chain) sequence. The antigen this receptor binds is unknown. No clone much larger than this one lies a single base away; base qualities are absent. The sample originates from a study of T cell responses to AZD1222 COVID-19 vaccine (dated by TCRdb to 2020 to 2022). Regarding the complete study: AZD1222 recipients given second doses at about 4 weeks or at about 12 weeks were pooled, since spike-specific TCR depth and breadth were not found to differ between the two schedules. A total of around 240 trial participants underwent TCR sequencing, of whom 207 received two doses of AZD1222 and about 25 received two doses of the MenACWY control vaccine. Enrollment into the trials was organized by age into subgroups of 18-55, 56-69 and 70-plus years, and those subgroups contained about 150, 27 and 61 TCR-sequenced participants, respectively. The paper as a whole reports these results and caveats: Reportedly, almost half of the unique spike-specific TCRs recognized epitopes lying outside the regions that are mutated in the B.1.351 and B.1.1.7 variants. The vaccine-associated CD4 TCRs covered the entire spike protein, and the dominant responses fell in regions 160-218 and 743-854. After two AZD1222 doses, spike-specific TCR breadth and depth were significantly higher than at day 0 and than in MenACWY recipients. Conclusions about previously exposed vaccinees were limited because only six AZD1222 recipients were SARS-CoV-2 seropositive at baseline. The 56-69-year group was small, and its depth increase did not reach significance, likely because of low power. No day 14 peak-response samples were available, so repertoires were characterized only after the peak T cell response. Participants were mostly white British and included more females than males, and it was suggested by the authors that clonal diversity may have been underestimated.

From the germline V gene, CDR1 is SGHRS and CDR2 is YFSETQ. V lost 0 bases and J lost 0 bases; the stretch between them is 11 bases long. The CDR3 numbers 16 residues from cysteine through phenylalanine. Of the read, only the CDR3 DNA is kept; its 48 bases are in frame from base 1. The sample's time point label, in plain terms: baseline before first vaccination. Vaccinee samples were obtained from the UK trials COV001 and COV002, which included a single-blind randomized controlled phase 2/3 trial of AZD1222 (ChAdOx1 nCoV-19) in healthy adults. Trial participant PBMC samples were collected at day 0 and day 28 after the second dose for TCRbeta chain sequencing. The CDR3 regions of human TCRbeta chains were analyzed by immunosequencing. The original pipeline was this. TCRs in the repertoires were compared against a reference library of SARS-CoV-2-specific TCRs that had been generated with the MIRA antigen-specificity platform. Breadth meant the fraction of unique TCRs that were SARS-CoV-2-associated, whereas depth meant the fraction of total T cells that were SARS-CoV-2-associated. Each spike-specific TCR was assigned to its reactive spike region and to a CD4 or CD8 class using the MIRA data. Log10-transformed breadth and depth values were compared by one-way ANOVA with Sidak's multiple comparisons tests. TCRdb provides this immuneACCESS table in a form limited to in-frame rearrangements. Some clones are lacking; in checked studies, under half of them reflect an unresolved V gene, and why the rest are absent is not known. V and J calls and clone size are given by that table; D and trimming were obtained from the DNA. The sample table records about 150,000 clones; 88% of these occur just once. The biggest ten clones account for around 3% of the sample.

The source was peripheral blood, collected on day 0 of AZD1222 vaccination. Recombination linked TRBV5-1 to TRBJ2-3; possibly the D gene is TRBD1, per 5 matching bases. This clonotype originated in an adult in good health. The CDR3 protein: CASSLGLGESTDTQYF. Read as DNA, the sequence is TGCGCCAGCAGCTTGGGTTTAGGGGAAAGCACAGATACGCAGTATTTT.